The clone carrying this TCR beta chain was seen a few times. Its antigen is not known. Drawing of blood for sampling happened at baseline, at cycle 4 day 1, and at cycle 7 day 1. The trim removed 7 bases at V and 1 base at J, leaving 7 bases unmatched. CDR1 MNHNY and CDR2 SVGAGI come from the germline V gene (reference sequence). The CDR3 has 14 amino acids. This entry comes from a study of OX40 agonist ivuxolimab in advanced cancers. In the study overall: An anti-OX40 (CD134) antibody with agonistic activity, ivuxolimab, was administered to patients. General study results and limits: The investigators did not determine what antigen specificity the expanded peripheral T cells had.

The table came from immunoSEQ multiplex PCR; TCRdb's copy has only in-frame clones and leaves some out. The sample lists tens of thousands of clones; about nine tenths were seen once. The receptor was isolated from an adult with an advanced solid tumor such as melanoma, head and neck, liver or kidney cancer. The V call is TRBV6-6, the J call TRBJ2-7; 7 bases align to TRBD1. Sequencing used CD4+ or CD8+ T cells sorted from blood, obtained in a trial of the OX40 agonist ivuxolimab. CDR3 region: CASKGQAGSYEQYF. CDR3 DNA: TGTGCCAGCAAAGGACAGGCCGGATCCTACGAGCAGTACTTC.